This passage covers 6 T cell receptor beta chains from one sample sequenced in a study of response to subunit inactivated influenza vaccine. TCRdb independently ran MiXCR on the RT-PCR reads; one entry per CDR3 protein. The sample lists hundreds of thousands of distinct CDR3 sequences, around 14% occurring once. The source was PBMCs from blood, collected approximately 12 days after vaccination. The receptors here all came from a man aged 45-60 years who received an inactivated influenza vaccine.

This clonotype was counted between two and nine times. The rearrangement uses TRBV7-9 and TRBJ1-3, with D possibly being TRBD1 (5 bases). Germline-derived CDR1 and CDR2 are SEHNR and FQNEAQ (reference sequence). The CDR3 runs to 14 residues. The germline V and J ends were trimmed by 3 bases and 6 bases, with 12 bases remaining between them. The CDR3 DNA reads TGTGCCAGCAGCTTTTGGGGGACTGAAAACACCATATATTTT. Amino acids: CASSFWGTENTIYF.

V is TRBV6-2 or TRBV6-3 and J is TRBJ2-2; D is perhaps TRBD1 or TRBD2 (5 bases each). Trimming removed 6 bases at V and 4 bases at J, with 18 bases between. The germline V gene encodes CDR1 MNHEY and CDR2 SVGEGT. The CDR3 contains 16 residues. Here the CDR3 reads CASSQRGVWGTGELFF. The CDR3 nucleotides are TGTGCCAGCAGCCAGAGGGGCGTCTGGGGCACCGGGGAGCTGTTTTTT.

V and J are TRBV7-2 and TRBJ2-7, with a possible D match to TRBD2 (5 bases). The CDR3 loop spans 16 amino acids. Germline CDR1 and CDR2: SGHTA and FQGNSA. Trimming removed 5 bases from V and 0 bases from J, with 17 bases in between. The CDR3 reads CASSPRGKPSSYEQYF. The CDR3 DNA is TGTGCCAGCAGCCCCCGGGGTAAGCCAAGCTCCTACGAGCAGTACTTC.

In this sample, this clonotype turned up a few times. The J gene is TRBJ2-1, the V gene TRBV7-9; D is ambiguous. Germline assignment: CDR1 SEHNR and CDR2 FQNEAQ (reference sequence). The CDR3 is made up of 14 amino acids. Trimming took 4 bases from V and 3 from J, leaving 10 bases between them. CDR3 in DNA: TGTGCCAGCAGCTCCCAGGTTTTCTACAATGAGCAGTTCTTC. This codes for CASSSQVFYNEQFF.

This chain links TRBV20-1 with TRBJ2-5; 9 nucleotides line up with TRBD2. V shed 0 bases, J shed 4 bases, and the junction held 15 bases outside the gene matches. This CDR3 is 18 amino acids long. The germline V gene has CDR1 DFQATT and CDR2 SNEGSKA (reference sequence). The CDR3 DNA follows: TGCAGTGCTAGAGATTATGGGGGATCTAGCGGGGACTTAGAGACCCAGTACTTC. It specifies CSARDYGGSSGDLETQYF.

The chain carries TRBV7-9 and TRBJ1-2, with TRBD1 as a possible D gene (5 bases). This CDR3 comprises 15 residues. From germline, CDR1 is SEHNR and CDR2 FQNEAQ (reference sequence). The V end was cut by 4 bases, the J end by 4 bases, with 16 bases between. CDR3 DNA sequence: TGTGCCAGCAGCTCAGGCAGGGCACTTTCCTATGGCTACACCTTC. The encoded protein is CASSSGRALSYGYTF.